The 5 T cell receptor beta chains given below trace back to one sample, sequenced in a study of blood T cells in healthy people across ages. Next came a second PCR, run for roughly 6 to 11 cycles, which used a sample-barcoded 5' primer along with a J-beta primer mix. Via MiXCR, TCRdb re-called the 5' RACE reads, giving one row per CDR3 protein. The table includes just over 800,000 distinct CDR3 sequences, approximately 59% detected once. Sequences were obtained from blood. The receptors shown here come from a man aged 25-45 years in good health.

This clonotype came up once. The chain carries TRBV7-9 and TRBJ1-5, with D tentatively TRBD1 (6 bases). Trimming cost V 1 base and J 4 bases, with 14 bases left between them. The CDR3 loop spans 16 amino acids. In germline, CDR1 is SEHNR, CDR2 FQNEAQ (reference sequence). The CDR3: CASSLGVGGRNQPQHF. The CDR3 coding sequence is TGTGCCAGCAGCTTAGGCGTAGGGGGTAGAAATCAGCCCCAGCATTTT.

The chain combines TRBV28 with TRBJ2-1, with a tentative D call TRBD2 (5 bases). The germline CDR1 and CDR2 sequences are MDHEN and SYDVKM. CDR3 size: 14 residues. The germline V and J ends were trimmed by 2 bases and 5 bases, with 10 bases remaining between them. For the CDR3, the DNA is TGTGCCAGCAGTTTACTCGGGGAGAACAATGAGCAGTTCTTC. Translating it yields CASSLLGENNEQFF.

Turning to this clonotype: A junction end diverges from the germline sequence, so it may reflect a read error. The J gene is TRBJ2-7, the V gene TRBV18; either TRBD1 or TRBD2 may fit D (5 bases each). There are 14 residues in the CDR3. Per germline, CDR1 KGHSH and CDR2 LQKENI. The CDR3 reads CACSDGTLFYEQYF. The CDR3 nucleotides are TGTGCCTGCTCAGACGGGACGTTGTTCTACGAGCAGTACTTC.

V gene TRBV6-6 combines with J gene TRBJ1-5, with D perhaps TRBD1 (6 bases). The V end lost 6 bases, the J end lost 3 bases, and 15 bases lay between the germline ends. The CDR3 runs 15 residues. From germline, CDR1 is MNHNY and CDR2 SVGAGI (reference sequence). Here the CDR3 DNA reads TGTGCCAGCAGGAACGACAGGTCGGTCAATCAGCCCCAGCATTTT. Translating gives CASRNDRSVNQPQHF.

The chain couples TRBV20-1 to TRBJ2-2, with 8 bases fitting TRBD2. Trimming took 6 bases from V and 7 from J; bases not matched to a gene: 7. Germline V gene lookup returns CDR1 DFQATT and CDR2 SNEGSKA (reference sequence). This CDR3 region has 13 residues. The CDR3 sequence is CSAAGLVIGELFF. The CDR3 DNA is TGCAGTGCGGCGGGACTAGTCATCGGGGAGCTGTTTTTT.